A selection of T cell receptor beta chains follows, all from one sample in a study of early T cells in non-severe SARS-CoV-2 infection. Each CDR3 protein gets one entry after TCRdb re-called the 5' RACE reads with MiXCR. The table has tens of thousands of distinct CDR3 sequences, more than 12% seen once. Sample: whole blood. These receptors all come from an adult who was a healthcare worker with PCR-confirmed SARS-CoV-2 infection or an uninfected control (not recorded which). CDR3s leave out the opening cysteine and the closing phenylalanine or tryptophan.

j_call | cdr3_length | v_call | cdr3_aa
TRBJ2-5 | 11 | TRBV20-1 | SAITGVQETQY
TRBJ2-5 | 15 | TRBV2 | ASTPNSGGMGEETQY
TRBJ2-1 | 13 | TRBV5-6 | ASSLGAMPYNEQF
TRBJ2-5 | 10 | TRBV6-5 | ASSYPEETQY
TRBJ2-7 | 13 | TRBV5-6 | ASSWTPDRAYEQY
TRBJ2-3 | 12 | TRBV5-1 | ASSPGLPRDTQY
TRBJ2-5 | 13 | TRBV7-9 | ASSRRANIEETQY
TRBJ2-7 | 12 | TRBV10-3 | AISDPGGAYEQY
TRBJ2-3 | 12 | TRBV7-2 | ASSFTAGSDTQY
TRBJ1-5 | 13 | TRBV28 | ASSSIQGNNQPQH
TRBJ2-5 | 11 | TRBV5-1 | ASSFSFQETQY
TRBJ2-1 | 15 | TRBV5-1 | ASSSRLAGFSYNEQF
TRBJ2-5 | 13 | TRBV2 | ASISRTGGKETQY
TRBJ2-7 | 11 | TRBV5-6 | ASSLGAHYEQY
TRBJ2-1 | 11 | TRBV19 | ASCEGAIDEQF
TRBJ2-4 | 13 | TRBV28 | ASSLEGAAKNIQY
TRBJ2-1 | 14 | TRBV6-5 | ASSYSVGEFYNEQF
TRBJ2-1 | 10 | TRBV3-1 | ASSQDAGEQF
TRBJ2-7 | 11 | TRBV12-3/TRBV12-4 | ASSLPGTYEQY
TRBJ2-7 | 13 | TRBV20-1 | SARDVLAGSYEQY
TRBJ1-3 | 9 | TRBV29-1 | SVEFLNTIY
TRBJ2-1 | 12 | TRBV4-1 | ASSDGTSLYEQF
TRBJ1-2 | 12 | TRBV5-4 | ASSSQTALYGYT
TRBJ1-1 | 12 | TRBV2 | ASSDRGGRTEAF
TRBJ1-6 | 13 | TRBV11-2 | ASSSKTGYSSPLH
TRBJ1-4 | 12 | TRBV5-1 | ASSPGTGREKLF
TRBJ2-6 | 13 | TRBV7-6 | ASSFTGSGANVLT
TRBJ2-3 | 10 | TRBV29-1 | SVEVGKDTQY
TRBJ1-4 | 14 | TRBV4-1 | ASSHRDLATNEKLF
TRBJ2-1 | 10 | TRBV7-9 | ASSTGQNEQF
TRBJ2-6 | 12 | TRBV7-3 | ASSLTPGANVLT
TRBJ2-3 | 17 | TRBV9 | ASSTPGLAGGTSTDTQY
TRBJ1-2 | 14 | TRBV7-8 | ASSLAYREDDYGYT
TRBJ1-3 | 14 | TRBV12-3/TRBV12-4 | ASSGGQKYSGNTIY
TRBJ2-3 | 10 | TRBV12-3/TRBV12-4 | ASRKGTDTQY
TRBJ1-2 | 10 | TRBV29-1 | SVEAGPYGYT
TRBJ2-1 | 15 | TRBV19 | ASSMQTSGSPYNEQF